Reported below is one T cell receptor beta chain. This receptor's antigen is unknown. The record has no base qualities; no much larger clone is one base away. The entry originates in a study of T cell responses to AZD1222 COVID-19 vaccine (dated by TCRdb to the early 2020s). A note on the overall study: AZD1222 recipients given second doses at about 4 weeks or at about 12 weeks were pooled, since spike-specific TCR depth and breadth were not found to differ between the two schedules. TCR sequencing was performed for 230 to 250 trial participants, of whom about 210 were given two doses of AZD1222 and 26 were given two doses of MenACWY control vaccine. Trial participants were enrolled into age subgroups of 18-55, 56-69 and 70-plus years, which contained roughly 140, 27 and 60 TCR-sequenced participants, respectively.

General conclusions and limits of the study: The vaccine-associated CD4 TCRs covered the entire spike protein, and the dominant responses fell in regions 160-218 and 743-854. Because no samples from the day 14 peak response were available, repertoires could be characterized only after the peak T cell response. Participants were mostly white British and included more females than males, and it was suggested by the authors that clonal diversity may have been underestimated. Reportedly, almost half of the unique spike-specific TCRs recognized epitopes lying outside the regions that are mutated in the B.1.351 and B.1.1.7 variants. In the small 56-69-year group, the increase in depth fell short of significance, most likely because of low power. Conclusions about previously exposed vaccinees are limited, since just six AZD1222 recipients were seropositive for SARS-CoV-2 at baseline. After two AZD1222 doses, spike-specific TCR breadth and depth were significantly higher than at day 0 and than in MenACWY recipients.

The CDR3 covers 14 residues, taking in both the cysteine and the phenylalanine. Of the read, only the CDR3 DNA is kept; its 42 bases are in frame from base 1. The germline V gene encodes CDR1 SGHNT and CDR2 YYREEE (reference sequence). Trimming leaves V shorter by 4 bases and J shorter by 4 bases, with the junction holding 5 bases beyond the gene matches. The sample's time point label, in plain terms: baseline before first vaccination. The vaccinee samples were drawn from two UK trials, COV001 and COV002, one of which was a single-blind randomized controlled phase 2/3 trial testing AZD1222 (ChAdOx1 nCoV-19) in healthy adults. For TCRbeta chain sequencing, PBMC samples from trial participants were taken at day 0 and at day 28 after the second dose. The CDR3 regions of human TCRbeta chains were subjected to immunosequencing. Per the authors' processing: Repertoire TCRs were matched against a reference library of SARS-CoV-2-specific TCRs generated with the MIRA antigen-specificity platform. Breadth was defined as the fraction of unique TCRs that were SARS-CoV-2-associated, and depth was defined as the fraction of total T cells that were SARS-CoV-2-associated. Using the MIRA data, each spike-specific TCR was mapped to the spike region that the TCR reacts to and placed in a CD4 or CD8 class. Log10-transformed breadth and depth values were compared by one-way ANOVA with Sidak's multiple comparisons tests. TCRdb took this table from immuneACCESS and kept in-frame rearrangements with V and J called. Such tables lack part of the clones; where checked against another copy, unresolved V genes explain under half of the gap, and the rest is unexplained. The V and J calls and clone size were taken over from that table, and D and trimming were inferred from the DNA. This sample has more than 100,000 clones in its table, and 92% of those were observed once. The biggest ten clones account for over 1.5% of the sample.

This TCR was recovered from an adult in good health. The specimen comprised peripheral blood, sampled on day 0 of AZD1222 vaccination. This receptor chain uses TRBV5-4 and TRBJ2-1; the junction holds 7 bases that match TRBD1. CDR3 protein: CASSPTGSYNEQFF. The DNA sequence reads TGTGCCAGCAGCCCGACAGGGTCTTACAATGAGCAGTTCTTC.